The 2 T cell receptor beta chains below all came from one sample that was sequenced in a study of early T cells in non-severe SARS-CoV-2 infection. TCRdb analysed the 5' RACE reads with MiXCR anew, one entry per CDR3 protein. Here the sample spans 80,000 to 95,000 distinct CDR3 sequences, 11% to 15% being singletons. The sequenced sample was whole blood. Every receptor here comes from an adult who was a healthcare worker with PCR-confirmed SARS-CoV-2 infection or an uninfected control (not recorded which).

The chain carries TRBV6-6 and TRBJ2-6; D might be TRBD1 or TRBD2, each matching 5 bases. V lost 4 bases, J lost 1 base, and 8 bases lay in between. Germline V gives CDR1 MNHNY, CDR2 SVGAGI (reference sequence). The CDR3 sequence is 15 residues long. The CDR3 sequence is CASSWDPSGANVLTF. The CDR3 coding sequence is TGTGCCAGCAGTTGGGACCCATCTGGGGCCAACGTCCTGACTTTC.

This clonotype was picked up a small number of times. CDR3 DNA sequence: TGTGCCAGCTCGCCTCGTCCGACTGAAGCTTTCTTT. It codes for CASSPRPTEAFF. V is TRBV18 and J is TRBJ1-1; D gene unclear. The ends were cut back, 6 bases at V and 5 bases at J, with 10 bases in the middle. Germline V CDR1 and CDR2: KGHSH, LQKENI. The CDR3 extends over 12 amino acids.